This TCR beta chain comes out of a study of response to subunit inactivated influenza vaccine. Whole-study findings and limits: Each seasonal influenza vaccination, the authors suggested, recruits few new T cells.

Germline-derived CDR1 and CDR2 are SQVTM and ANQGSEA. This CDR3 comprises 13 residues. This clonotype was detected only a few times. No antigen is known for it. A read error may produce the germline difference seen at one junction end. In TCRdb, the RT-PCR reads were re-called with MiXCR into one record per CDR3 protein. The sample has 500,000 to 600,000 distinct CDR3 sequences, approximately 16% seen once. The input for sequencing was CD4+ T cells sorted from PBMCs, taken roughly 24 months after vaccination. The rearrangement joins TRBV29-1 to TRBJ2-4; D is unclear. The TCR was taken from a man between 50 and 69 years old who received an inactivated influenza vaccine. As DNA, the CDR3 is TGCAGCGTGGAAGAAGGGGCCAAAAACATTCAGTACTTC. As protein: CSVEEGAKNIQYF.